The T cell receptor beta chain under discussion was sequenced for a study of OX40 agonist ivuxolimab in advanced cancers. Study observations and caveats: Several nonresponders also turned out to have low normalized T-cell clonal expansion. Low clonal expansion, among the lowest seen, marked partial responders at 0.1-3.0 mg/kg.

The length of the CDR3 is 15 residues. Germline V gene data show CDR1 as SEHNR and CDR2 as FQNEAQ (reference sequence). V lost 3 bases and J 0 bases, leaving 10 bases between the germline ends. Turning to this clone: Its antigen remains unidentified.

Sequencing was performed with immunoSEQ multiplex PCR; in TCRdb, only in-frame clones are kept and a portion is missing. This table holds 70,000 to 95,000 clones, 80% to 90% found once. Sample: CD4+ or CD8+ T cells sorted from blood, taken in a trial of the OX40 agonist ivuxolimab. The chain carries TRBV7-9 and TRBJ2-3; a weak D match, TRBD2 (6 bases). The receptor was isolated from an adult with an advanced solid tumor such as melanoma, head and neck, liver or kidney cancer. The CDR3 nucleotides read TGTGCCAGCAGCTTCCGGGGGATGAGCACAGATACGCAGTATTTT. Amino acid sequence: CASSFRGMSTDTQYF.